These T cell receptor beta chains were read from a single sample in a study of tumor-infiltrating lymphocytes in glioblastoma multiforme. One entry per CDR3 protein results from TCRdb running MiXCR on the multiplex PCR reads. Counted here are approximately 20,000 distinct CDR3 sequences, approximately 70% occurring once; the ten biggest clones make up roughly 18%. Specimen: peripheral blood. These receptors originate from a male donor with glioblastoma. Each CDR3 is given with its conserved first and last residue. The D gene is left open where the match is weak. Size is omitted from some rows. Given values are once, few, many or a class for expanded clones.

v_gene	j_gene	abundance	d_gene	CDR3nt	CDR3aa
TRBV29-1	TRBJ2-1	-	-	TGCAGCTTTGAAAACCCACAGTCTTGGGGGTCACCCCTCGAACGGGAAAATGATCAGTTCTTC	CSFENPQSWGSPLERENDQFF
TRBV4-2	TRBJ2-3	once	-	TGTGCCAGCAGCCAAGATCGTGGAGGATTTACATATACGCAGTATTTT	CASSQDRGGFTYTQYF
TRBV20-1	TRBJ2-3	-	-	TGCAGTGCTGGAGGGGGCCCGCCAGATACGCGGTATTTT	CSAGGGPPDTRYF
TRBV11-2	TRBJ2-3	-	-	TGTGCCAGCAGCGATTCCAGCGTTGTAGATACACAGTATTTT	CASSDSSVVDTQYF
TRBV4-2	TRBJ1-4	-	-	TGTGCCAGCAGCCAAGAAGGGGGAGGGGGTGGCGAAAAACTGTTTTTT	CASSQEGGGGGEKLFF
TRBV11-2	TRBJ2-7	few	-	TGTGCCAGCAGCTTAGTGGGGGAGCAGTACTTC	CASSLVGEQYF
TRBV11-2	TRBJ1-2	-	-	TGTGCCAGCAGCTTAGTCAGTGCTAACTATGGCTACACCTTC	CASSLVSANYGYTF
TRBV6-4	TRBJ2-2	-	-	TGTGCCAGCAATGACTCGAGGGGCACACTCACCGGGGAGCTGTTTTTT	CASNDSRGTLTGELFF
TRBV20-1	TRBJ2-3	-	TRBD2	TGCAGTGGTAGAGATTTTCTAGCGGGCGGCGCAGATACGCAGTATTTT	CSGRDFLAGGADTQYF
TRBV11-2	TRBJ2-3	-	-	TGCGCCGGCAGCTTAGAATACGGCACAGCCCATGTGAATACGCAGTATTTT	CAGSLEYGTAHVNTQYF
TRBV29-1	TRBJ2-3	-	-	TGCACCGCGTCGAAGGCGGGGAACACAGATACGAAGTATTTT	CTASKAGNTDTKYF
TRBV29-1	TRBJ2-3	many	-	TGCAGCGTAGCCGGGACTCGCACAGATACGCAGTATTTT	CSVAGTRTDTQYF
TRBV29-1	TRBJ2-5	-	TRBD1	TGCAGCGCGGACAGGGGGCGAGAGACCCAGTACTTC	CSADRGRETQYF
TRBV10-1	TRBJ2-3	many	-	TGCGCCAGCAGAAAGGAGCCCGCCGGGACGCAGTATTTT	CASRKEPAGTQYF
TRBV20-1	TRBJ2-5	-	TRBD1	TGCAGTGCTAGAGATTCGACAGGGCTCCAAGAGACCCAGTACTTC	CSARDSTGLQETQYF
TRBV11-2	TRBJ2-5	few	-	TGTGCCAGCAGCCCGACTATTACCCAAGAGACCCAGTACTTC	CASSPTITQETQYF
TRBV11-2	TRBJ1-1	-	TRBD1	TGTGCCAGCAGCTTACTTCAACAGGGGCTGGACACCAAAGCTTTCTTT	CASSLLQQGLDTKAFF
TRBV15	TRBJ2-5	-	-	TGTGCCACCAGCAGAGTTGAGCACAAAGAGACCCAGTACTTC	CATSRVEHKETQYF
TRBV11-2	TRBJ2-3	-	-	TGTGCCAGCTGCTTAAGGTTAGCCGTCACCACAGATACGCATTATTTT	CASCLRLAVTTDTHYF
TRBV12-3/TRBV12-4	TRBJ2-3	-	-	TGTGCCAGCAGTTTCCTAGCGTTCACAGATACGCAGTATTTT	CASSFLAFTDTQYF
TRBV29-1	TRBJ2-1	-	-	TGCAGCGTTGAGGGGGGAAGGTCCTACAATAAGCAGTTCTTC	CSVEGGRSYNKQFF
TRBV20-1	TRBJ2-1	-	TRBD2	TGCAGTGTATCGGAGCGGGGCCACAATGAGCAGTTCTTC	CSVSERGHNEQFF
TRBV11-2	TRBJ2-1	-	TRBD2	TGTGCCAGCAGGAGAGCTAGCGGGAGGGTAGGGAAGCAGTTCTTC	CASRRASGRVGKQFF
TRBV6-5	TRBJ2-3	-	-	TGTGCCAGCAGTACTTGGGATTCGAGAGTTACGCAGTATTTT	CASSTWDSRVTQYF
TRBV5-4	TRBJ2-1	many	TRBD1	TGTGCCAGCAGCCGGGGACAGAGCTCCTACAATGAGCAGTTCTTC	CASSRGQSSYNEQFF
TRBV6-2/TRBV6-3	TRBJ1-5	-	-	TGTGCCAGCAGTTCAGACTCGGGACCTCAGCCCCAGCATTTT	CASSSDSGPQPQHF
TRBV11-2	TRBJ1-6	many	-	TGTGCCAGCAGCGCCGGACAGTATAATTCACCCCTCCACTTT	CASSAGQYNSPLHF
TRBV5-1	TRBJ2-2	-	-	TGCGTCAGCAGCTGGTTTCGAGGGGCTGGCGGGGAGCTGTTTTTT	CVSSWFRGAGGELFF
TRBV7-3	TRBJ2-6	-	TRBD1	TGTGCCAGCAGCCCATCCGGGACAGGTTTCTCTGGGGCCAACGTCCTGACTTTC	CASSPSGTGFSGANVLTF
TRBV5-4	TRBJ1-3	-	TRBD1	TGTGCCAGCAGCCTAAAGGGACAGGGAAACACCATATATTTT	CASSLKGQGNTIYF
TRBV7-8	TRBJ2-3	many	-	TGTGCCAGCAGCTTAGTGATAGTCAGCACAGATACGCAGTATTTT	CASSLVIVSTDTQYF
TRBV6-1	TRBJ1-1	-	-	TGTGCCAGCAGTGAATGGCAGGGACGGACTGAGGCTTTCTTT	CASSEWQGRTEAFF
TRBV5-5	TRBJ2-6	few	-	TGTGCCTGCAGCCCCGGCAGCTCTGGGGCCAACGTCTTGACTTTC	CACSPGSSGANVLTF
TRBV18	TRBJ1-4	-	-	TGTGCCAGCTCACCTCCAGGGGCAACTAATGAAAAACTGTTTTTT	CASSPPGATNEKLFF
TRBV11-2	TRBJ2-7	-	-	TGTGCCAGCAGCCAGACTCTCGAGCAGTACTTC	CASSQTLEQYF
TRBV11-2	TRBJ1-4	-	-	TGTGCCAGCAGCTTAGCAGCGGGACCGGATGAAAAACTGTTTTTT	CASSLAAGPDEKLFF
TRBV20-1	TRBJ2-5	many	-	TGCAGTGCTCTCCAAGAGGGGACAAAGGGGACCCAGTACTTC	CSALQEGTKGTQYF
TRBV20-1	TRBJ2-5	-	TRBD2	TGCAGTTCTAGAGAGTTGGGACTAGCGGAAGAGACCCAGTACTTC	CSSRELGLAEETQYF
TRBV14	TRBJ2-1	many	-	TGTGCCAGCACCCTCGGGGGTGAGCAGTTCTTC	CASTLGGEQFF
TRBV20-1	TRBJ2-3	-	TRBD2	TGCAGTGCTATTCGCCCCGGACTAGCGGGAGGGCCGAGTAGCACAGTCACGCAGTATTTT	CSAIRPGLAGGPSSTVTQYF
TRBV29-1	TRBJ2-1	many	-	TGCAGCGTTGCTTTCCTCCCCAATGAGCAGTTCTTC	CSVAFLPNEQFF
TRBV20-1	TRBJ1-4	-	-	TGCAGTGCTAGTTTGGTGGGCGTAAAACTGTTTTTT	CSASLVGVKLFF
TRBV29-1	TRBJ2-2	-	-	TGCAGCTCAAGACAGTCGGACACCGGGGAGCTGTCTTTT	CSSRQSDTGELSF
TRBV5-4	TRBJ2-7	few	TRBD1	TGTGCCAGCAGATTACAGGGGTCTTCCTACGAGCAGTACTTC	CASRLQGSSYEQYF
TRBV11-2	TRBJ1-1	-	TRBD1	TGTGCCAGCAGCCGGAACAACAGGGGGAGTTCTGCGTTCTTT	CASSRNNRGSSAFF
TRBV11-2	TRBJ2-5	once	-	-	CASSFASGTETQTF
TRBV6-5	TRBJ2-1	once	-	TGTGCCAGCGGGGTAGGAGATGAGCAGTTCTTC	CASGVGDEQFF
TRBV11-1	TRBJ2-1	-	TRBD2	TGTGCCAGTAGCCTGCTAGCGGGACGAAGGGATGATCAGTTCTTC	CASSLLAGRRDDQFF
TRBV11-2	TRBJ2-5	-	TRBD1	TGTGCCAGCGGCTCAGGACAGGGGGAAGAGACCCAGTACTTC	CASGSGQGEETQYF
TRBV11-2	TRBJ2-6	-	-	TGTGCCAGCAGCCCTTTTGGGGCGAACGACCTGTCTTTC	CASSPFGANDLSF
TRBV4-1	TRBJ2-1	once	-	TGCGCCAGCAGCCAAGGGGACACTGACAATGAGCAGTTCTTC	CASSQGDTDNEQFF
TRBV20-1	TRBJ2-1	once	-	TGCAGTGCTAGAGAACCGAGATCCTACAATGAGCAGTTCTTC	CSAREPRSYNEQFF
TRBV11-2	TRBJ2-7	-	-	TGTGCCAGCAGCCCGATGCCGACTAGCTCCTACGAGCAGTACTTC	CASSPMPTSSYEQYF